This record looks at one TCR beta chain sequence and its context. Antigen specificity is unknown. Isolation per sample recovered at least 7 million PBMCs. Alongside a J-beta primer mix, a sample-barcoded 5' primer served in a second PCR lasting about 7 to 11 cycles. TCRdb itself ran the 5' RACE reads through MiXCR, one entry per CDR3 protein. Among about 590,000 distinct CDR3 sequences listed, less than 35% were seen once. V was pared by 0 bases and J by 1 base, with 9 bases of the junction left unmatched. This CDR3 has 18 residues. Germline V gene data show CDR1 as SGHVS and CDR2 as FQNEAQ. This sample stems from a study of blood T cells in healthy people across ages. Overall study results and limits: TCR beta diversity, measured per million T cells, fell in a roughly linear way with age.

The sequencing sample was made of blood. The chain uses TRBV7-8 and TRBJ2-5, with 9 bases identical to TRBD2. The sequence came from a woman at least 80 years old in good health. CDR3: CASSLALIAGAPQETQYF. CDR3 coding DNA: TGTGCCAGCAGCTTAGCTTTAATAGCGGGGGCACCCCAAGAGACCCAGTACTTC.